The rows below give T cell receptor beta chains drawn from one sample of a study of T cells in Graves' hyperthyroidism and ophthalmopathy. Via MiXCR, TCRdb re-called the multiplex PCR reads, giving one row per CDR3 protein. The sample yields hundreds of thousands of distinct CDR3 sequences, less than 25% seen once. The sample was blood. Receptor source: a woman aged 30 to 39 with Graves' ophthalmopathy. The CDR3 runs from the conserved cysteine through the conserved F or W. The D gene is left open where the match is weak. Part of the rows lack a size; the others show once, few, many or a class for expanded clones.

abundance	d_gene	v_gene	j_gene	CDR3nt	CDR3aa
-	TRBD2	TRBV29-1	TRBJ2-3	TGCAGCGCCCGGGGGGGGCTAGGCACAGATACGCAGTATTTT	CSARGGLGTDTQYF
many	TRBD1	TRBV7-9	TRBJ2-7	TGTGCCAGCAGCCCGACAGGGGGCAAGCAGTACTTC	CASSPTGGKQYF
-	TRBD2	TRBV10-3	TRBJ2-3	TGTGCCGCCAAGGGTCGCAGCGGGGGGGCGACAGATACGCAGTATTTT	CAAKGRSGGATDTQYF
few	-	TRBV28	TRBJ1-2	TGTGCCAGCAGTTTATTAGGGGAGGGCTATGGCTACACCTTC	CASSLLGEGYGYTF
few	TRBD1	TRBV20-1	TRBJ1-5	TGCAGTGCTACCGACAGGGGAGGTAATAGCAATCAGCCCCAGCATTTT	CSATDRGGNSNQPQHF
many	-	TRBV7-3	TRBJ1-1	TGTGCCAGCAGCTTCGCGGAATACACTGAAGCTTTCTTT	CASSFAEYTEAFF
-	-	TRBV28	TRBJ1-5	TGTGCCAGCAAGCAGGGTCTTGGCCAGCCCCAGCATTTT	CASKQGLGQPQHF
-	TRBD2	TRBV9	TRBJ2-2	TGTGCCAGCAGCGCGAGCGGGGGGGCCCGAACCGGGGAGCTGTTTTTT	CASSASGGARTGELFF
few	TRBD2	TRBV11-2	TRBJ2-1	TGTGCCAGCAGCTTCACTAGCGGGGGGTTCAATGAGCAGTTCTTC	CASSFTSGGFNEQFF
once	TRBD1	TRBV2	TRBJ2-2	TGTGCCAGAGATCCTAATCCGGGACAGGGGTCTTTGTCCGGGGAGCTGTTTTTT	CARDPNPGQGSLSGELFF
many	TRBD1	TRBV10-2	TRBJ1-2	TGCGCCAGCCACGGGACAGCCTATGGCTACACCTTC	CASHGTAYGYTF
-	TRBD2	TRBV29-1	TRBJ2-2	TGCAGCGTTGGCGGACCAGCGGGGGCCACGAACACCGGGGAGCTGTTTTTT	CSVGGPAGATNTGELFF
many	-	TRBV19	TRBJ1-5	TGTGCCAGTAGTTGGGTGTCTTGGCAGCCCCAGCATTTT	CASSWVSWQPQHF
many	-	TRBV28	TRBJ1-5	TGTGCCAGCAGTTTTATCGGGACGGCCGCCGGGCAGCCCCAGCATTTT	CASSFIGTAAGQPQHF
many	TRBD1	TRBV25-1	TRBJ2-5	TGTGCCAGCAGCCCGGGACAGCAATCCGGGACCCAGTACTTC	CASSPGQQSGTQYF
once	-	TRBV6-5	TRBJ1-2	TGTGCCAGCAGTTTAAACGGGATCAACTATGGCTACACCTTC	CASSLNGINYGYTF